The rows below give T cell receptor beta chains drawn from one sample of a study of T cells in Graves' hyperthyroidism and ophthalmopathy. TCRdb redid the calling of the multiplex PCR reads with MiXCR, one entry per CDR3 protein. The data contain under 650,000 distinct CDR3 sequences, roughly 17% of them seen just once; the ten biggest clones take up 3.8%. Sequenced input: blood. Receptor source: a woman aged 30 to 39 with Graves' hyperthyroidism. CDR3s include the opening cysteine and the closing phenylalanine or tryptophan. D genes are given only for firm matches. Clone sizes are given selectively: once, few, many, or a class where the clone is expanded.

-	TRBV12-5	once	TRBJ1-1	TGTGCTAGTGGCAAAAGGGAGGGGTACACTGAAGCTTTCTTT	CASGKREGYTEAFF
TRBD2	TRBV5-5	many	TRBJ2-1	TGTGCCAGCAGCTTTAAAGCTAGCGGGGGGTACAATGAGCAGTTCTTC	CASSFKASGGYNEQFF
TRBD1	TRBV6-2/TRBV6-3	-	TRBJ2-3	TGTGCCAGCAGGGCCAGGGGGATGGCAGATACGCAGTATTTT	CASRARGMADTQYF
-	TRBV5-4	-	TRBJ2-2	TGTGCCAGCAGCTCCCCGCTGGGGCGGTCCAACACCGGGGAGCTGTTTTTT	CASSSPLGRSNTGELFF
TRBD1	TRBV20-1	many	TRBJ2-5	TGCAGTGCTAGGCAGACAGGGTCGGAGACCCAGTACTTC	CSARQTGSETQYF
-	TRBV28	many	TRBJ2-4	TGTGCCAGCAGTTTATTTGGGGCCCAGGCCAAAAACATTCAGTACTTC	CASSLFGAQAKNIQYF
-	TRBV7-8	many	TRBJ1-5	TGTGCCAGCAGCTTAGATAGGCAGCCCAATCAGCCCCAGCATTTT	CASSLDRQPNQPQHF
TRBD2	TRBV6-1	many	TRBJ2-1	TGTGCCAGCACCAAAACTAGCGCTAACTCCTACAATGAGCAGTTCTTC	CASTKTSANSYNEQFF
-	TRBV6-1	many	TRBJ2-7	TGTGCCAGCAGTGTTCTCAACAGGGCCAGCTCCTACGAGCAGTACTTC	CASSVLNRASSYEQYF
-	TRBV6-9	-	TRBJ2-6	TGTGCCAGCAGTTACGCCAACTCTGGGGCCAACGCCCTGACTTTC	CASSYANSGANALTF
TRBD1	TRBV30	many	TRBJ1-1	TGTGCCTGGAGTGTAGGCAGGGGGCAGGCCGAAGCTTTCTTT	CAWSVGRGQAEAFF
TRBD2	TRBV27	many	TRBJ2-3	TGTGCCAGCAGAGGACTAGCGGAATGGGCTAGCACAGATACGCAGTATTTT	CASRGLAEWASTDTQYF
TRBD1	TRBV5-6	few	TRBJ1-2	TGTGCCAGCAGCGTGGACAGGGTTGGCTACACCTTC	CASSVDRVGYTF
TRBD1	TRBV2	few	TRBJ1-6	TGTGCCAGCAGTTTCGGGACAGGGACAAATTCACCCCTCCACTTT	CASSFGTGTNSPLHF
-	TRBV6-5	many	TRBJ1-5	TGTGCCAGCAGTTTGCGGCGATTAAAGCCCCAGCATTTT	CASSLRRLKPQHF
-	TRBV6-2/TRBV6-3	-	TRBJ1-1	TGTGCCACCTTAACCCAGGCTAGAGGGACTGAAGCTTTCTTT	CATLTQARGTEAFF
-	TRBV28	many	TRBJ1-1	TGTGCCAGCAGCCCTTGGGTGGGGCCGGAAGCTTTCTTT	CASSPWVGPEAFF
-	TRBV12-5	few	TRBJ2-2	TGTGCTAGTGGTTTCGCCGGGAGGGAGCTGTTTTTT	CASGFAGRELFF
TRBD1	TRBV6-1	many	TRBJ2-7	TGTGCCAGCAGTGAATCGACAGGGACCTACGAGCAGTACTTC	CASSESTGTYEQYF
TRBD2	TRBV7-2	many	TRBJ2-1	TGTGCCAGCAGCTTAGGGGGAGGGCTGTACAATGAGCAGTTCTTC	CASSLGGGLYNEQFF
TRBD2	TRBV12-3/TRBV12-4	few	TRBJ2-1	TGTGCCAGCAGTCCCCCCATTAGCGGGAGCGCTTTGGGTGAGCAGTTCTTC	CASSPPISGSALGEQFF
-	TRBV24-1	-	TRBJ2-3	TGTGCCACCAGTGACCGAAAACGGGACAGCACAGATACGCAGTATTTT	CATSDRKRDSTDTQYF
TRBD1	TRBV6-2/TRBV6-3	-	TRBJ1-5	TGTGCCAGCAGTTACTCGGGACAGGGGAGGGGGGTTTATAGCAATCAGCCCCAGCATTTT	CASSYSGQGRGVYSNQPQHF
TRBD2	TRBV7-9	many	TRBJ2-1	TGTGCCAGCAGCCCTGGGGCTAGCGGGAGATCCGGTGAGCAGTTCTTC	CASSPGASGRSGEQFF
TRBD1	TRBV27	-	TRBJ1-6	TGTGCCAGCAGTCGTTCCGGGACAGTAAATTCACCCCTCCACTTT	CASSRSGTVNSPLHF
TRBD1	TRBV28	many	TRBJ2-3	TGTGCCAGCAGGGTACAGGGGACAGATACGCAGTATTTT	CASRVQGTDTQYF
-	TRBV5-4	-	TRBJ2-7	TGTGCCAGCAGCTCGGATAAGGACAGCGGGGACTACGAGCAGTACTTC	CASSSDKDSGDYEQYF